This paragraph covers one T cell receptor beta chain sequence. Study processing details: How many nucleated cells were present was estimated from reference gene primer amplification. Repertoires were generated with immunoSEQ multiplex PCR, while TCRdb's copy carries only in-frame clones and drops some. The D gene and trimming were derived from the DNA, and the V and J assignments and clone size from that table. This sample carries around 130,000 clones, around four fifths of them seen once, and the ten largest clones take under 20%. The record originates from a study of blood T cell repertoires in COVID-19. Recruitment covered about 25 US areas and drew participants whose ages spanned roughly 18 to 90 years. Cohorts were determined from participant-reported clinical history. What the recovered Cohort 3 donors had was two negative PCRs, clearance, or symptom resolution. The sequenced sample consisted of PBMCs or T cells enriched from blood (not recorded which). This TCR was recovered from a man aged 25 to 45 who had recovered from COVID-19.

CDR3 residues: CATSDSTGGRETQYF. The CDR3 bases are TGTGCCACCAGTGATTCGACAGGGGGCAGAGAGACCCAGTACTTC. The V and J genes are TRBV24-1 and TRBJ2-5, with 10 bases fitting TRBD1. Germline trimming cut 2 bases from V and 4 bases from J; bases unmatched to any gene: 3. Germline assignment: CDR1 KGHDR and CDR2 SFDVKD. The CDR3 sequence is 15 residues long.